The 11 T cell receptor beta chains in this list originate from one sample, sequenced in a study of blood T cell repertoires in COVID-19. Sequencing used immunoSEQ multiplex PCR; TCRdb keeps in-frame clones, though not all of them. The table records about 150,000 clones, about 87% of them present only once. Sequencing was performed on peripheral blood. The receptor source for this set is a woman in her 50s with acute or convalescent COVID-19.

The chain carries TRBV5-6 and TRBJ1-2, with D perhaps matching TRBD1 (5 bases). Trimming took 0 bases from V and 7 from J, leaving 10 bases between them. CDR1 is SGHDT and CDR2 is YYEEEE in the germline V gene. This CDR3 is built from 13 residues. Here the CDR3 DNA reads TGTGCCAGCAGCTTGGTCAGGGTGGTTGGCTACACCTTC. Amino acids: CASSLVRVVGYTF.

In this sample, this clone is medium-sized. This sample includes further DNA sequences coding for the same CDR3. The chain uses TRBV7-3 and TRBJ1-2, with D tentatively TRBD1 (5 bases). The ends were cut back, 3 bases at V and 3 bases at J, with 8 bases in the middle. Germline values: CDR1 SGHTA, CDR2 FQGTGA. This CDR3 comprises 13 residues. CDR3 sequence reads: CASSLGRDYGYTF. The CDR3 bases are TGTGCCAGCAGCTTGGGCAGGGACTATGGCTACACCTTC.

Of note for this clone: Other DNA sequences within the sample encode an identical CDR3. CDR3 amino acids: CASSQRGPDTQYF. CDR3 bases: TGTGCCAGCAGCCAAAGAGGGCCAGATACGCAGTATTTT. The V call is TRBV3-1 (or the pseudogene TRBV3-2), the J call TRBJ2-3, with D possibly TRBD2 on 5 matching bases. Trimming removed 2 bases at V and 4 bases at J, with 7 bases between. The CDR3 is 13 amino acids. Germline V gene sequence: CDR1 LGHDT, CDR2 YNNKEL (reference sequence).

The CDR3 is CASRPGTGYNEQFF. The DNA for the CDR3 is TGTGCCAGCAGACCCGGGACAGGGTACAATGAGCAGTTCTTC. The rearrangement joins TRBV6-5 to TRBJ2-1, with 9 nucleotides matching TRBD1. Looked up from germline, CDR1 is MNHEY and CDR2 is SVGAGI. J lost 4 bases, V lost 6 bases, and 4 bases had no gene match. This CDR3 spans 14 amino acids.

This clone has a handful of counts. The chain has TRBV25-1 and TRBJ2-3; 10 bases map to TRBD1. Looked up from germline, CDR1 is MGHDK and CDR2 is SYGVNS. V was clipped by 2 bases and J by 8 bases; unmatched bases: 10. The CDR3 covers 16 residues. The CDR3 nucleotides are TGTGCCAGCAGTGAACCCGGGACAGGGGTATTACGTACGCAGTATTTT. Protein: CASSEPGTGVLRTQYF.

The rearrangement joins TRBV4-2 to TRBJ1-2; 11 bases agree with TRBD1. V lost 5 bases and J lost 8; bases outside the gene matches: 7. Germline CDR1 LGHNA, CDR2 YNFKEQ. The CDR3 contains 14 residues. Written as DNA, the CDR3 is TGTGCCAGCAGCTTAGGACAGGGGGCTGTCGGCTACACCTTC. Its protein is CASSLGQGAVGYTF.

This clone was seen more than once but under ten times. The chain employs TRBV12-3 or TRBV12-4 and TRBJ1-5; 8 bases are a match to TRBD1. This CDR3 spans 12 amino acids. Germline trimming cut 5 bases from V and 14 bases from J; bases unmatched to any gene: 8. The CDR3 region has the DNA TGTGCCAGCAGTCCAAGGACAGGGCGCGAGCATTTT. As protein: CASSPRTGREHF.

This chain joins TRBV4-2 and TRBJ2-1; D is perhaps TRBD2 (6 bases). Germline CDR1 and CDR2: LGHNA and YNFKEQ. The CDR3 consists of 16 residues. V dropped 3 bases and J dropped 2 bases, with 14 bases sitting between them. The CDR3 sequence is CASSQGAGVPYNEQFF. CDR3 DNA: TGTGCCAGCAGCCAGGGAGCGGGTGTCCCCTACAATGAGCAGTTCTTC.

This clone was seen a handful of times. The rearrangement links TRBV19 to TRBJ1-1; perhaps TRBD1 as D (5 bases). The CDR3 contains 15 residues. V was clipped by 3 bases and J by 0 bases, with 11 bases between them. Germline V gives CDR1 LNHDA, CDR2 SQIVND (reference sequence). The DNA for the CDR3 is TGTGCCAGTAGTATTGGGGCAGGTTTGAACACTGAAGCTTTCTTT. Translated, it gives CASSIGAGLNTEAFF.

Only one count was recorded for this clone. The V and J genes are TRBV11-2 and TRBJ1-2; D is undetermined. CDR1 and CDR2 from the germline V gene are SGHAT and FQNNGV. The CDR3 has 13 amino acids. The germline V and J ends were trimmed by 4 bases and 4 bases, with 10 bases remaining between them. The CDR3 sequence: CASSSGETYGYTF. DNA of the CDR3: TGTGCCAGCAGCTCGGGAGAAACCTATGGCTACACCTTC.

The chain recombines TRBV6-1 with TRBJ2-7, with TRBD1 identical over 8 bases. The CDR3 has 16 amino acids. V was clipped by 3 bases and J by 3 bases; unmatched bases: 10. The germline V gene has CDR1 MNHNS and CDR2 SASEGT. The CDR3: CASSDRTGGPLYEQYF. The CDR3 coding sequence is TGTGCCAGCAGTGATCGAACAGGGGGACCCCTCTACGAGCAGTACTTC.